This record looks at one TCR beta chain sequence and its context. Sequenced by immunoSEQ multiplex PCR; TCRdb stores in-frame clones only, minus some. This table has 90,000 or so clones, approximately 92% appearing once. The data are from a study of OX40 agonist ivuxolimab in advanced cancers. Looked up from germline, CDR1 is MNHEY and CDR2 is SMNVEV (reference sequence). CDR3 length: 13 amino acids. V lost 2 bases and J 7 bases, leaving 8 bases between the germline ends. The chain combines TRBV27 with TRBJ2-2, with D unclear. The receptor was isolated from an adult with an advanced solid tumor such as melanoma, head and neck, liver or kidney cancer. This specimen consisted of CD4+ or CD8+ T cells sorted from blood, obtained in a trial of the OX40 agonist ivuxolimab. CDR3 region: CASSLLGIGELFF. The CDR3 DNA reads TGTGCCAGCAGTTTACTAGGCATCGGGGAGCTGTTTTTT.